The present T cell receptor beta chain was sequenced within a study of blood T cell repertoires in COVID-19. Study information: The origin of the acute and convalescent COVID-19 samples was the United States, Italy and Spain. Sample material is recorded as cDNA or gDNA derived from T cells, B-cell-depleted T cells, or PBMCs.

Per the study methods: From reference gene primer amplification, estimates of nucleated cell counts were derived. Generated by immunoSEQ multiplex PCR, the TCRdb table keeps only in-frame clones and is missing some. The V and J calls and clone size are taken from that table; D and trimming were inferred from the DNA. This table holds about 110,000 clones, 80% to 85% found once. J was trimmed by 4 bases and V by 6 bases; bases with no gene match: 9. The CDR3 contains 15 residues. Germline V gene lookup returns CDR1 KGHSH and CDR2 LQKENI. This TCR came from a woman between 70 and 85 years old with acute or convalescent COVID-19. Sequencing was carried out using peripheral blood. J is TRBJ1-5 and V is TRBV18; the match to TRBD1 covers 7 bases. For the CDR3, the DNA is TGTGCCAGCTCCCCCACCGGGACAGTAAATCAGCCCCAGCATTTT. Translating it yields CASSPTGTVNQPQHF.